The rows below give T cell receptor beta chains drawn from one sample of a study of T cell changes during pregnancy in multiple sclerosis. Sequenced by immunoSEQ multiplex PCR; TCRdb stores in-frame clones only, minus some. Found here are tens of thousands of clones, about 91% of them singletons; the top ten hold roughly 0.19%. This sample comprised CD4+ T cells from peripheral blood mononuclear cells, obtained in the second trimester of pregnancy. The receptors were gathered from a female donor with multiple sclerosis, enrolled in a pregnancy study. Each CDR3 is given with its conserved first and last residue. A D gene is named only where the DNA matches it firmly. Rows may omit the clone size; those that give it use once, few, many or a size class.

cdr3_length	clone_size	d_call	v_call	j_call	cdr3_aa	cdr3_nt
14	.	TRBD2	TRBV9	TRBJ2-1	CASSMGLAGTEQFF	TGTGCCAGCAGCATGGGACTAGCCGGCACGGAGCAGTTCTTC
14	.	.	TRBV11-1	TRBJ2-7	CASSSPGGSRELYF	TGTGCCAGCAGCTCCCCCGGCGGGTCAAGAGAGCTATACTTC
16	.	.	TRBV12-1	TRBJ2-3	CASSPRTSPNTDTQYF	TGTGCCAGCAGCCCACGGACTAGCCCTAACACAGATACGCAGTATTTT
15	.	.	TRBV10-3	TRBJ1-2	CAISDGPRGGFGYTF	TGTGCCATCAGTGATGGTCCCAGGGGCGGTTTTGGCTACACCTTC
15	.	.	TRBV7-9	TRBJ1-5	CASSLGGLRGQPQHF	TGTGCCAGCAGCTTGGGAGGCCTCCGGGGTCAGCCCCAGCATTTT
17	.	TRBD2	TRBV7-9	TRBJ2-2	CASSLTRLAGATGELFF	TGTGCCAGCAGCTTAACTCGACTAGCGGGAGCGACCGGGGAGCTGTTTTTT
13	.	.	TRBV7-7	TRBJ2-1	CASSAGSLGEQFF	TGTGCCAGCAGCGCAGGGTCTTTAGGGGAGCAGTTCTTC
14	.	.	TRBV21-1	TRBJ1-2	CASSKQGTADGYTF	TGTGCCAGCAGCAAACAGGGAACAGCTGATGGCTACACCTTC
15	.	TRBD1	TRBV25-1	TRBJ1-4	CASKSSFRKGAQLFF	TGTGCCAGCAAAAGCTCCTTCCGAAAGGGGGCCCAACTGTTTTTT
14	once	.	TRBV5-4	TRBJ1-1	CASISQGLNTEAFF	TGTGCCAGCATCTCCCAGGGGTTGAACACTGAAGCTTTCTTT
14	.	TRBD1	TRBV19	TRBJ1-1	CASTHTGVQGEAFF	TGTGCCAGTACCCATACGGGGGTACAGGGGGAAGCTTTCTTT
15	.	TRBD1	TRBV7-9	TRBJ1-2	CASSLPTGEINGYTF	TGTGCCAGCAGCTTACCAACAGGGGAAATAAATGGCTACACCTTC
16	.	TRBD2	TRBV28	TRBJ2-7	CASSLGGLAGIGEQYF	TGTGCCAGCAGTTTAGGGGGACTAGCGGGGATTGGCGAGCAGTACTTC
14	once	TRBD2	TRBV5-5	TRBJ2-3	CASSLQAGADTQYF	TGTGCCAGCAGCTTGCAAGCGGGGGCAGATACGCAGTATTTT
18	.	.	TRBV28	TRBJ2-7	CASSLASRGGDKDSSQYF	TGTGCCAGCAGTTTAGCCTCGCGGGGAGGAGACAAGGATAGCAGCCAGTACTTC
15	.	.	TRBV4-2	TRBJ2-5	CASSQAGARQETQYF	TGTGCCAGCAGCCAAGCAGGGGCCCGACAAGAGACCCAGTACTTC
15	.	TRBD1	TRBV6-6	TRBJ2-2	CASSRTGTGTGELFF	TGTGCCAGCAGCCGAACCGGGACAGGGACCGGGGAGCTGTTTTTT
14	.	.	TRBV7-6	TRBJ2-3	CASSSRVGPDTQYF	TGTGCCAGCAGCTCCAGGGTAGGGCCAGATACGCAGTATTTT
14	.	.	TRBV5-6	TRBJ2-7	CASTLIQGHYEQYF	TGTGCCAGCACTTTGATACAGGGACATTACGAGCAGTACTTC
14	.	TRBD1	TRBV5-6	TRBJ2-6	CASSLGQGAWVLTF	TGTGCCAGCAGCTTGGGACAGGGGGCTTGGGTCCTGACTTTC
16	.	TRBD1	TRBV10-3	TRBJ1-1	CAISERGQGGGTEAFF	TGTGCCATCAGTGAGAGGGGGCAGGGCGGAGGGACTGAAGCTTTCTTT
13	few	.	TRBV2	TRBJ1-4	CAILYREDEKLFF	TGTGCCATCTTGTACAGGGAAGATGAAAAACTGTTTTTT
14	.	TRBD1	TRBV7-3	TRBJ2-2	CASSPTGNSGELFF	TGTGCCAGCAGCCCGACAGGGAATAGCGGGGAGCTGTTTTTT
15	.	.	TRBV9	TRBJ1-6	CASSVSSSYNSPLHF	TGTGCCAGCAGCGTGAGTAGCTCCTATAATTCACCCCTCCACTTT
15	few	TRBD1	TRBV6-1	TRBJ2-6	CATRTGGSGANVLTF	TGTGCCACCCGGACAGGGGGGTCTGGGGCCAACGTCCTGACTTTC
11	.	.	TRBV20-1	TRBJ2-7	CSASHPVEQYF	TGCAGTGCTTCACACCCTGTGGAGCAGTACTTC
13	once	TRBD1	TRBV25-1	TRBJ1-2	CASSVTGAHGYTF	TGTGCCAGCAGTGTTACAGGGGCGCATGGCTACACCTTC
13	.	.	TRBV6-5	TRBJ1-3	CGTRGGTGNTIYF	TGTGGTACAAGGGGGGGAACTGGAAACACCATATATTTT
13	.	.	TRBV6-6	TRBJ1-2	CASSSASSYGYTF	TGTGCCAGCAGTTCAGCGTCGAGCTATGGCTACACCTTC
11	.	.	TRBV20-1	TRBJ2-2	CSVSRPGELFF	TGCAGTGTGTCGCGGCCCGGGGAGCTGTTTTTT
14	.	.	TRBV6-6	TRBJ1-2	CASSYSPGGLGYTF	TGTGCCAGCAGTTACTCGCCAGGAGGATTGGGCTACACCTTC
19	.	.	TRBV7-8	TRBJ2-1	CASSLLLEAGAPVGNEQFF	TGTGCCAGCAGCTTACTACTGGAGGCGGGGGCCCCCGTGGGCAATGAGCAGTTCTTC
16	.	.	TRBV5-6	TRBJ1-6	CASSKRTGFPNSPLHF	TGTGCCAGCAGCAAGCGAACAGGGTTCCCTAATTCACCCCTCCACTTT
15	.	.	TRBV6-6	TRBJ2-1	CASSYSPGVRGEQFF	TGTGCCAGCAGTTACAGTCCAGGGGTTCGGGGTGAGCAGTTCTTC